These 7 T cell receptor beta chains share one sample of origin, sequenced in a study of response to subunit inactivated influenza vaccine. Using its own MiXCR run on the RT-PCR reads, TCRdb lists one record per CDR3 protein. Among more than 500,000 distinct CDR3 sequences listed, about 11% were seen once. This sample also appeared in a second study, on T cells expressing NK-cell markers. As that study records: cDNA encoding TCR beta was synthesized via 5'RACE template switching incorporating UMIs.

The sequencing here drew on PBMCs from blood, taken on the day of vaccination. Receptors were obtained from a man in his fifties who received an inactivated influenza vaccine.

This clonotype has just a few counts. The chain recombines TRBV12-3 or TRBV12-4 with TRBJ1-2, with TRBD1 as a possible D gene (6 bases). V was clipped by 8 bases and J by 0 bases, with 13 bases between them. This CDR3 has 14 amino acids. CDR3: CASGRTDANYGYTF. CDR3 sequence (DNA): TGTGCCAGCGGTCGGACAGATGCTAACTATGGCTACACCTTC.

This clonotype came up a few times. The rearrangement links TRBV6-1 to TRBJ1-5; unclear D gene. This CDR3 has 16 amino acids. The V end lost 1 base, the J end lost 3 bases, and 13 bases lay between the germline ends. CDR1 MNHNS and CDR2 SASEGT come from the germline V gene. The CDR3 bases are TGTGCCAGCAGTGAAGTGTGGGCCAGAACCAATCAGCCCCAGCATTTT. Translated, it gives CASSEVWARTNQPQHF.

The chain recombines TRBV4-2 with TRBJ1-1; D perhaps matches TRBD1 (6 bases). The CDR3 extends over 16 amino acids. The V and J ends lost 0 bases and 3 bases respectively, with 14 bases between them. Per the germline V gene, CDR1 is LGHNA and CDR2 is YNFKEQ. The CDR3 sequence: CASSQDRWGRDTEAFF. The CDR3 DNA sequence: TGTGCCAGCAGCCAAGATAGGTGGGGGCGAGACACTGAAGCTTTCTTT.

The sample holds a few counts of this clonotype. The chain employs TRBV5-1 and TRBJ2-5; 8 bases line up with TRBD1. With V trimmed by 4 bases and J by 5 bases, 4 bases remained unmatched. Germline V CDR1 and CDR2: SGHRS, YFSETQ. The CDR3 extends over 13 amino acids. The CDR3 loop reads CASSHGQGETQYF. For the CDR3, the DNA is TGCGCCAGCAGCCACGGACAGGGTGAGACCCAGTACTTC.

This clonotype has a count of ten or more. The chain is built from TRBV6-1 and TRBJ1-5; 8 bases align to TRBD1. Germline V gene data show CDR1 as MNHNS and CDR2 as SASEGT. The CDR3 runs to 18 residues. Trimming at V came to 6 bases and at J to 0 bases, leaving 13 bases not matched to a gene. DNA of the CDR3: TGTGCCAGCAGCCTATCATGGACAGGGAAATATAGCAATCAGCCCCAGCATTTT. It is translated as CASSLSWTGKYSNQPQHF.

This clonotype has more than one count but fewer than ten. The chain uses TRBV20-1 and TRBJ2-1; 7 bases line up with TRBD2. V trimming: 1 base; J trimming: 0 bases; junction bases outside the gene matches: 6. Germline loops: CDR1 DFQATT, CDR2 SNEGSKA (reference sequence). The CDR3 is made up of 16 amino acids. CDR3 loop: CSARGLASSSYNEQFF. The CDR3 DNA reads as TGCAGTGCTAGAGGACTAGCTTCAAGCTCCTACAATGAGCAGTTCTTC.

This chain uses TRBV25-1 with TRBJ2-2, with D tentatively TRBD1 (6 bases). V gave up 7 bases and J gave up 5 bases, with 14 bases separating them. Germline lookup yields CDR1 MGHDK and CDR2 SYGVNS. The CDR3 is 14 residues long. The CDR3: CASTGQGHTGELFF. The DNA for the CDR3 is TGTGCCAGCACCGGGCAGGGGCATACCGGGGAGCTGTTTTTT.